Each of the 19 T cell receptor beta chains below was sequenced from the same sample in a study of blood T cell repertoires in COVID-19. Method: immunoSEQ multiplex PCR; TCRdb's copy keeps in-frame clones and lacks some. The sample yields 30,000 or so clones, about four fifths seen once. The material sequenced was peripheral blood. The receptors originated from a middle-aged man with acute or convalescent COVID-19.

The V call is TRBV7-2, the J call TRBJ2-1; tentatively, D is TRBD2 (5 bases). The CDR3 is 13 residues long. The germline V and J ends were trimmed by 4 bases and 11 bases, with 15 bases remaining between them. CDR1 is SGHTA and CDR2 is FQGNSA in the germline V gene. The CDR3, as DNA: TGTGCCAGCAGCTCCAACCCCAAGCGGAAGCAGTTCTTC. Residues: CASSSNPKRKQFF.

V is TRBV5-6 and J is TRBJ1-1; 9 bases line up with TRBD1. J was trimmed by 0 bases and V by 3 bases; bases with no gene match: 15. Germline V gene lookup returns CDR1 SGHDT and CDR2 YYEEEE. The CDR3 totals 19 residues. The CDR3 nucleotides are TGTGCCAGCAGCTACCTCACTGGGACAGGGAAGCGGGTGAACACTGAAGCTTTCTTT. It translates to CASSYLTGTGKRVNTEAFF. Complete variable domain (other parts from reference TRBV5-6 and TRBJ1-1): DAGVTQSPTHLIKTRGQQVTLRCSPKSGHDTVSWYQQALGQGPQFIFQYYEEEERQRGNFPDRFSGHQFPNYSSELNVNALLLGDSALYLCASSYLTGTGKRVNTEAFFGQGTRLTVV.

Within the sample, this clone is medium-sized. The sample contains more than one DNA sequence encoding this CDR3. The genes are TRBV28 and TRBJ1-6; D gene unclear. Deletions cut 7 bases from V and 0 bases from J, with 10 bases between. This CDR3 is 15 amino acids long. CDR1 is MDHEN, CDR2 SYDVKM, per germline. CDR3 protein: CASTLESSYNSPLHF. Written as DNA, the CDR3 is TGTGCCAGCACCCTCGAGAGCTCCTATAATTCACCCCTCCACTTT.

This CDR3 is CSPGGYGYTF. The CDR3 nucleotides are TGCAGCCCAGGGGGCTATGGCTACACCTTC. This sequence joins TRBV20-1 and TRBJ1-2, with 7 bases that match TRBD1. The CDR3 length is 10 residues. The germline V gene encodes CDR1 DFQATT and CDR2 SNEGSKA (reference sequence).

The CDR3 bases are TGTGCCAGCAGTCCCGTCGGGACTAGCGGGAGGGCCAAAAACATTCAGTACTTC. Its protein product is CASSPVGTSGRAKNIQYF. The chain joins TRBV28 to TRBJ2-4; 15 nucleotides agree with TRBD2. CDR1 is MDHEN and CDR2 is SYDVKM in the germline V gene. After removal of 5 bases from V and 1 base from J, the junction contained 6 bases not matched to a gene. The CDR3 extends over 18 amino acids.

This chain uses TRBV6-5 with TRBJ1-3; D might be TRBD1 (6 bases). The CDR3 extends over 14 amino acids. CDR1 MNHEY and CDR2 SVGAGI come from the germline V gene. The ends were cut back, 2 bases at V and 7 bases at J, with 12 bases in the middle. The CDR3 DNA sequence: TGTGCCAGCAGTTACAGGGGAGGGGGGAACACCATATATTTT. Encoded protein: CASSYRGGGNTIYF.

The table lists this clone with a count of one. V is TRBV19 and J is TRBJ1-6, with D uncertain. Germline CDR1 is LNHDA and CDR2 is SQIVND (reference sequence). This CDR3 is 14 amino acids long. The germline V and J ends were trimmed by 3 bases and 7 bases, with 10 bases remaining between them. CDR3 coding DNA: TGTGCCAGTAGTATGCCGGGAGGGAATTCACCCCTCCACTTT. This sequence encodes CASSMPGGNSPLHF.

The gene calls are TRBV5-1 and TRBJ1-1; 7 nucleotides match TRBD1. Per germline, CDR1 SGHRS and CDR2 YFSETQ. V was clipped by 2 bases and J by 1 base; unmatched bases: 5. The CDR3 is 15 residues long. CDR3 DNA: TGCGCCAGCAGCTTTGAGGGGGCTCGGAACACTGAAGCTTTCTTT. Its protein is CASSFEGARNTEAFF.

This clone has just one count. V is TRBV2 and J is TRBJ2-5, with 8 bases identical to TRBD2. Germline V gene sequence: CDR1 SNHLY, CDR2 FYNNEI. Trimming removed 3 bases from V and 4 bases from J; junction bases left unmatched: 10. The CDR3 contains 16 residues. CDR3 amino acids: CASSELGTRGRETQYF. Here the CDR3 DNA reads TGTGCCAGCAGTGAGCTCGGGACTAGAGGAAGAGAGACCCAGTACTTC.

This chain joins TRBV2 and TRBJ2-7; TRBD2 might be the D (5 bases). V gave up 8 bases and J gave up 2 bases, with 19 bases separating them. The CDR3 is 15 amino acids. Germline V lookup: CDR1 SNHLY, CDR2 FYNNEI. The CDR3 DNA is TGTGCCAGCCAACGGAGGCTGCGTACCCCCTACGAGCAGTACTTC. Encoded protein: CASQRRLRTPYEQYF.

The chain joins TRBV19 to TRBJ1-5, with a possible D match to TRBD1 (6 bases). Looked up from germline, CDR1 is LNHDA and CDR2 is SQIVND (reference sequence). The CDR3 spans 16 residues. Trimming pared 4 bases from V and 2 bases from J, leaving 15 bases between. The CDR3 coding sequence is TGTGCCAGTAGTAGCCGGTACGGGACACGCAATCAGCCCCAGCATTTT. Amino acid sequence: CASSSRYGTRNQPQHF.

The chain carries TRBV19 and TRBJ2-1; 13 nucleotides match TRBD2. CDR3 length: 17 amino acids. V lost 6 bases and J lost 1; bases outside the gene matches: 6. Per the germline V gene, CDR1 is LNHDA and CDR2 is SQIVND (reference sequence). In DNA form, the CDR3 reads TGTGCCAGTAGCCGACTAGCGGGGGGTGATTCCTACAATGAGCAGTTCTTC. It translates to CASSRLAGGDSYNEQFF.

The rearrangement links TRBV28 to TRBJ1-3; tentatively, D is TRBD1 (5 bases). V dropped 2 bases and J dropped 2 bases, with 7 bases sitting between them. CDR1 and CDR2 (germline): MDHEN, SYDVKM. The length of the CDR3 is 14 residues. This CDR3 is CASSLQGTGNTIYF. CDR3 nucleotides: TGTGCCAGCAGTTTACAGGGAACTGGAAACACCATATATTTT.

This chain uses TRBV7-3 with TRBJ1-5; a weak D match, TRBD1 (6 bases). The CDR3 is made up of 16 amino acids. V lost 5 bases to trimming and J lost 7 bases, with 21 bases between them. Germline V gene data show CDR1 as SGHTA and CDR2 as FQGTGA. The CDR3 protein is CASSQSRQGNGQPQHF. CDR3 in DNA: TGTGCCAGCAGCCAATCCAGGCAGGGGAATGGCCAGCCCCAGCATTTT.

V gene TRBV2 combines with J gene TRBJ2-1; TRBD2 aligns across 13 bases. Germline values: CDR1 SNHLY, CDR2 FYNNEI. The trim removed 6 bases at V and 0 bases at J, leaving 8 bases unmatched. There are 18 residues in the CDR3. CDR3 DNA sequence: TGTGCCAGCAGCCCCGGGACTAGCGGGACCCTCTCCTACAATGAGCAGTTCTTC. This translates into CASSPGTSGTLSYNEQFF.

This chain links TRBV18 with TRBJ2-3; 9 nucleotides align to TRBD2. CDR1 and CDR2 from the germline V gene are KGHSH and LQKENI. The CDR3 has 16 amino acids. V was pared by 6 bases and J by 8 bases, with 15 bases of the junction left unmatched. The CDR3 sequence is CASSVSGSPRGGTQYF. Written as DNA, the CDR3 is TGTGCCAGCTCGGTTAGCGGGAGTCCCCGTGGCGGTACGCAGTATTTT.

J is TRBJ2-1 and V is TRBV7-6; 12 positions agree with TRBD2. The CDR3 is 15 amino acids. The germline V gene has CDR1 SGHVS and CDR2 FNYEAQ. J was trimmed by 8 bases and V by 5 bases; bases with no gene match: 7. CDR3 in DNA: TGTGCCAGCAGCCCCACTAGCGGGAGGCCCCATGAGCAGTTCTTC. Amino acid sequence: CASSPTSGRPHEQFF.

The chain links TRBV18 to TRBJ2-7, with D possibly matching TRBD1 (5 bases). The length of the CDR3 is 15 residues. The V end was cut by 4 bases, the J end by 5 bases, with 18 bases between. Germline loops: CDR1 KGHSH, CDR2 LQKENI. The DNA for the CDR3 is TGTGCCAGCTCACTTTCAGGGCTCCGCATCCACGAGCAGTACTTC. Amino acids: CASSLSGLRIHEQYF.

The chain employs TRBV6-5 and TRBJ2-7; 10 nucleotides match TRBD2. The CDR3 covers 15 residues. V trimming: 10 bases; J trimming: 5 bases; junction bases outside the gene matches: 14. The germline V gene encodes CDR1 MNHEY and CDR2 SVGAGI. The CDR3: CATNPPGLAFHEQYF. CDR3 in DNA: TGTGCCACGAACCCTCCGGGACTAGCGTTCCACGAGCAGTACTTC.